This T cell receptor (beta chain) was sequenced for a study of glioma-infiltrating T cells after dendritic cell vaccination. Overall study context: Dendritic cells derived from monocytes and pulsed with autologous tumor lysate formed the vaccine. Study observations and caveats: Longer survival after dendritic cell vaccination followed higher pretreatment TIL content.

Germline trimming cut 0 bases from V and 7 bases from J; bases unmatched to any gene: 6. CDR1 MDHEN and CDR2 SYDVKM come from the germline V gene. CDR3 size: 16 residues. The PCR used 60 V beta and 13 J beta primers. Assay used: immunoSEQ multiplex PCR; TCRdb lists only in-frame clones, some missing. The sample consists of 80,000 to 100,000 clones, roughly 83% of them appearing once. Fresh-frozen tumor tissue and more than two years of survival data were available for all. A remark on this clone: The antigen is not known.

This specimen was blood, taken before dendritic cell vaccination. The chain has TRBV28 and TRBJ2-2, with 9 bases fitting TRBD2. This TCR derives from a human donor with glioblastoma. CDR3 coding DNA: TGTGCCAGCAGTTTATGGGCTAGCGGGAATGACGGGGAGCTGTTTTTT. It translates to CASSLWASGNDGELFF.